These T cell receptor beta chains were read from a single sample in a study of blood T cell repertoires in COVID-19. Here immunoSEQ multiplex PCR was the method, and the copy in TCRdb shows in-frame clones only, minus some. This sample carries around 70,000 clones, 70% to 90% of them seen once, and the ten largest clones take roughly 8.1%. Sequencing was carried out using peripheral blood. The receptors derive from a young man with acute or convalescent COVID-19. Both conserved end residues are part of each CDR3. D genes are given only for firm matches. Expanded clones are given a class, and other clones once, few, many or no size at all.

>TRBV28|TRBJ2-7|few|TRBD2
CASSLSLWAGGQNEQYF
TGTGCCAGCAGTTTATCCCTCTGGGCGGGAGGTCAGAACGAGCAGTACTTC
>TRBV19|TRBJ2-6|.|.
CASSMGSRGTGANVLTF
TGTGCCAGTAGTATGGGCTCGCGGGGCACTGGGGCCAACGTCCTGACTTTC
>TRBV30|TRBJ2-2|.|TRBD2
CALSSGNTGELFF
TGTGCCTTATCTAGCGGAAACACCGGGGAGCTGTTTTTT
>TRBV14|TRBJ2-5|.|.
CASSQRTVVETQYF
TGTGCCAGCAGCCAACGGACAGTAGTAGAGACCCAGTACTTC
>TRBV7-6|TRBJ2-1|few|.
CASSLALSEQFF
TGTGCCAGCAGCTTAGCTCTGTCTGAGCAGTTCTTC
>TRBV28|TRBJ2-1|.|TRBD2
CASSSPGTSGYNEQFF
TGTGCCAGCAGTTCTCCCGGGACTAGCGGATACAATGAGCAGTTCTTC
>TRBV28|TRBJ2-3|.|TRBD2
CASKRSLAGLTDTQYF
TGTGCCAGCAAACGATCCCTAGCGGGCCTCACAGATACGCAGTATTTT
>TRBV15|TRBJ1-6|once|.
CATSRDVGPAPLHF
TGTGCCACCAGCAGAGATGTCGGTCCCGCACCCCTCCACTTT
>TRBV3-1/TRBV3-2|TRBJ2-3|.|TRBD2
CASSQEAGLAASTDTQYF
TGTGCCAGCAGCCAAGAGGCGGGACTAGCGGCTAGCACAGATACGCAGTATTTT
>TRBV4-1|TRBJ2-1|.|.
CASRQIGSYNEQFF
TGCGCCAGCAGGCAGATCGGGTCCTACAATGAGCAGTTCTTC
>TRBV27|TRBJ2-1|.|.
CASSHLLEDEQFF
TGTGCCAGCAGTCATCTTCTAGAGGATGAGCAGTTCTTC
>TRBV6-5|TRBJ1-1|.|.
CASSYWQNTEAFF
TGTGCCAGCAGTTACTGGCAGAACACTGAAGCTTTCTTT
>TRBV4-3|TRBJ2-1|.|TRBD1
CASSQPGQGGNEQFF
TGCGCCAGCAGCCAACCCGGACAGGGGGGAAATGAGCAGTTCTTC
>TRBV7-8|TRBJ1-2|.|TRBD1
CASSAPDRSGYGYTF
TGTGCCAGCAGCGCCCCGGACAGGTCGGGCTATGGCTACACCTTC
>TRBV6-5|TRBJ1-6|few|.
CASSIGRLAYSPLHF
TGTGCCAGCAGTATCGGGAGACTCGCATATTCACCCCTCCACTTT
>TRBV18|TRBJ2-1|once|TRBD2
CASSPTLADNEQFF
TGTGCCAGCTCACCAACACTAGCGGACAATGAGCAGTTCTTC
>TRBV10-3|TRBJ2-1|.|TRBD2
CAISEFFTSGTTPEQFF
TGTGCCATCAGTGAATTCTTCACTAGCGGGACCACCCCTGAGCAGTTCTTC
>TRBV19|TRBJ2-7|.|.
CASSLRALDEQYF
TGTGCCAGTAGTCTCCGTGCTCTAGACGAGCAGTACTTC
>TRBV28|TRBJ1-4|.|.
CASSPPGYANEKLFF
TGTGCCAGCAGTCCCCCGGGGTATGCTAATGAAAAACTGTTTTTT
>TRBV11-2|TRBJ1-5|once|.
CASSLLGASNQPQHF
TGTGCCAGCAGCTTACTGGGAGCCAGCAATCAGCCCCAGCATTTT
>TRBV6-5|TRBJ2-5|.|.
CASSPTLRAEETQYF
TGTGCCAGCAGTCCCACCCTCAGGGCGGAAGAGACCCAGTACTTC
>TRBV12-3/TRBV12-4|TRBJ1-2|.|TRBD1
CASSTQGANGYTF
TGTGCCAGCAGCACACAGGGGGCTAATGGCTACACCTTC
>TRBV5-1|TRBJ2-4|once|TRBD2
CASSRGLAGGGDIQYF
TGCGCCAGCAGCCGCGGACTAGCCGGCGGTGGGGACATTCAGTACTTC
>TRBV11-2|TRBJ2-7|.|.
CASSRGSGPSYEQYF
TGTGCCAGCAGCCGTGGTTCTGGCCCGTCCTACGAGCAGTACTTC
>TRBV5-1|TRBJ2-7|.|.
CASSLVGAVPEQYF
TGCGCCAGCAGCTTGGTGGGAGCAGTCCCCGAGCAGTACTTC
>TRBV18|TRBJ2-5|.|.
CASSPPSVSETQYF
TGTGCCAGCTCACCACCTAGCGTTAGCGAGACCCAGTACTTC
>TRBV10-2|TRBJ2-3|.|.
CASGTLTDTQYF
TGCGCCAGCGGGACACTGACAGATACGCAGTATTTT
>TRBV15|TRBJ1-1|.|TRBD1
CATTSDRVRTEAFF
TGTGCCACTACCTCGGACAGGGTGAGAACTGAAGCTTTCTTT
>TRBV28|TRBJ1-4|.|.
CASSATGLGNEKLFF
TGTGCCAGCAGTGCGACAGGCCTCGGGAATGAAAAACTGTTTTTT
>TRBV4-3|TRBJ1-1|.|TRBD1
CASSREGQGVAEAFF
TGCGCCAGCAGCCGAGAGGGACAGGGCGTAGCTGAAGCTTTCTTT
>TRBV6-7|TRBJ1-1|once|TRBD1
CASRETGEAFF
TGTGCCAGCAGGGAGACAGGGGAAGCTTTCTTT
>TRBV19|TRBJ1-5|.|.
CASNPLRGHQPQHF
TGTGCCAGTAACCCCCTTCGGGGTCATCAGCCCCAGCATTTT
>TRBV4-2|TRBJ2-7|.|.
CASSQAPTVTYEQYF
TGTGCCAGCAGCCAAGCCCCGACAGTTACCTACGAGCAGTACTTC
>TRBV13|TRBJ2-7|.|TRBD1
CASSPGGQREQYF
TGTGCCAGCAGCCCAGGGGGACAACGCGAGCAGTACTTC
>TRBV6-6|TRBJ1-5|.|.
CASSYYVSNQPQHF
TGTGCCAGCAGTTACTATGTCAGTAATCAGCCCCAGCATTTT
>TRBV21-1|TRBJ2-5|.|.
CASSGQWGETQYF
TGTGCCAGCAGCGGACAGTGGGGTGAGACCCAGTACTTC
>TRBV6-1|TRBJ1-5|once|.
CASSERARTVSNQPQHF
TGTGCCAGCAGTGAAAGGGCCCGGACAGTAAGCAATCAGCCCCAGCATTTT